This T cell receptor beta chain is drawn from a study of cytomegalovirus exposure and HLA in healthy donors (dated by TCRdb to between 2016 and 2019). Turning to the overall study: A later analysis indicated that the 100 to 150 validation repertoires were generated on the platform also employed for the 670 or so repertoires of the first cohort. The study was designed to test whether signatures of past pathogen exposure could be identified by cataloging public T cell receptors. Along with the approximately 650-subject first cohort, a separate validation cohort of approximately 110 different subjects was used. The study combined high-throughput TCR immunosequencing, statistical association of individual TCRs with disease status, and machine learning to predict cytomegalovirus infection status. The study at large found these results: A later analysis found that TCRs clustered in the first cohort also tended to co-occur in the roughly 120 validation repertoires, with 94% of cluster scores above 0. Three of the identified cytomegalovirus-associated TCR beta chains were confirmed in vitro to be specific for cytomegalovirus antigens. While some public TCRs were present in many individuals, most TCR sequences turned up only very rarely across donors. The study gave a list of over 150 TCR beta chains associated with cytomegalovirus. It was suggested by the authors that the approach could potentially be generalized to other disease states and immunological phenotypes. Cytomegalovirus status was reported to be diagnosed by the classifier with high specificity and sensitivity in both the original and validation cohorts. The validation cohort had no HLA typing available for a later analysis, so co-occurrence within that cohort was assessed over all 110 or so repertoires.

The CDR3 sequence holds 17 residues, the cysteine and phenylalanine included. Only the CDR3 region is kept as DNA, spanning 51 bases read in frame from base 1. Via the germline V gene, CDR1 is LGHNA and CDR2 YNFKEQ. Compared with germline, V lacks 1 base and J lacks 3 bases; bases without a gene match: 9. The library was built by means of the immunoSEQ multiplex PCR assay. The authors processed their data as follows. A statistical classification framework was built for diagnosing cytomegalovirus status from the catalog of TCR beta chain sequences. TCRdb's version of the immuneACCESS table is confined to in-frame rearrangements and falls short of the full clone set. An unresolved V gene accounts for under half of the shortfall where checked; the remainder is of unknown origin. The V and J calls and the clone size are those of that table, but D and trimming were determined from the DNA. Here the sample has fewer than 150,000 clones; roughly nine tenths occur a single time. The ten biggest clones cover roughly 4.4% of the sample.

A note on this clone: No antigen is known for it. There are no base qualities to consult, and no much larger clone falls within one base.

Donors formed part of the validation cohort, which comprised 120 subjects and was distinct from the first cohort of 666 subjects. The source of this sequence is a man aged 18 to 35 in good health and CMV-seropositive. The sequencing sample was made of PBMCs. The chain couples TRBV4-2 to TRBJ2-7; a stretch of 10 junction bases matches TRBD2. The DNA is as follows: TGTGCCAGCAGCCAAGTGGATCCTAGCGGGGGTTTCTACGAGCAGTACTTC. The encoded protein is CASSQVDPSGGFYEQYF.